The 32 T cell receptor beta chains below were found in one sample sequenced in a study of cytomegalovirus exposure and HLA in healthy donors. The study ran its PCR with 60 Vbeta and 13 Jbeta primers. Some clones are missing from TCRdb's copy, which holds only in-frame ones; the method was immunoSEQ multiplex PCR. The sample carries some 130,000 clones, approximately 80% recorded once. Specimen: PBMCs. These receptor sequences come from a man in his thirties or forties in good health and CMV-seronegative.

The chain is built from TRBV9 and TRBJ2-7; D not certain. Between the trimmed V and J ends, which lost 0 bases and 1 base, there was a span of 11 bases. This CDR3 is 15 amino acids long. CDR1 is SGDLS, CDR2 YYNGEE, per germline. This CDR3 is CASSVGFQESYEQYF. For the CDR3, the DNA is TGTGCCAGCAGCGTAGGGTTTCAGGAATCCTACGAGCAGTACTTC.

In this sample, this clone turned up once. This chain links TRBV6-1 with TRBJ2-3, with 8 bases fitting TRBD2. The ends lost 7 bases at V and 5 bases at J; junction bases unmatched: 8. The CDR3 loop spans 14 amino acids. The V gene's germline CDR1 is MNHNS and CDR2 SASEGT. For the CDR3, the DNA is TGTGCCAGCAAAACGGGAGGGCCAGGAGATACGCAGTATTTT. Translating it yields CASKTGGPGDTQYF.

The chain is built from TRBV7-8 and TRBJ2-7, with D possibly TRBD2 on 5 matching bases. Germline V gives CDR1 SGHVS, CDR2 FQNEAQ. The CDR3 sequence is 16 residues long. V lost 2 bases and J lost 2, with 16 bases in between. CDR3 bases: TGTGCCAGCAGCTTAAGTCTGGGAGTAGCCCCCTACGAGCAGTACTTC. It yields the protein CASSLSLGVAPYEQYF.

The table lists this clone with a few counts. The sample holds other DNA sequences that translate to the same CDR3. The chain joins TRBV5-1 to TRBJ2-1; TRBD2 matches at 12 bases. Losses at the gene ends were 0 bases for V and 7 bases for J; bases not matched to a gene: 2. The germline V gene encodes CDR1 SGHRS and CDR2 YFSETQ. The CDR3 length is 15 residues. The CDR3 protein is CASSLGLAGANEQFF. The CDR3, as DNA: TGCGCCAGCAGCTTGGGACTAGCGGGAGCTAATGAGCAGTTCTTC.

The rearrangement uses TRBV6-1 and TRBJ2-7; D is undetermined. The V end lost 6 bases, the J end lost 3 bases, and 9 bases lay between the germline ends. CDR3 length: 12 residues. The V gene's germline CDR1 is MNHNS and CDR2 SASEGT. CDR3 nucleotide sequence: TGTGCCAGCAGCCTTCTTATCTACGAGCAGTACTTC. Translated: CASSLLIYEQYF.

This chain uses TRBV7-9 with TRBJ2-5; the match to TRBD1 covers 7 bases. The CDR3 has 14 amino acids. CDR1 and CDR2 from the germline V gene are SEHNR and FQNEAQ (reference sequence). J was trimmed by 5 bases and V by 7 bases; bases with no gene match: 10. The CDR3 nucleotides are TGTGCCAGCACCACGCGAGCCAGGGGGGAGACCCAGTACTTC. Encoded protein: CASTTRARGETQYF.

The chain couples TRBV2 to TRBJ2-5; possible D gene TRBD2, 7 bases. The CDR3 covers 15 residues. The V gene's germline CDR1 is SNHLY and CDR2 FYNNEI. The V end was cut by 5 bases, the J end by 6 bases, with 19 bases between. This chain's CDR3 is CASSPEGGAGKTQYF. CDR3 sequence (DNA): TGTGCCAGCAGTCCCGAGGGGGGGGCTGGCAAGACCCAGTACTTC.

V and J are TRBV29-1 and TRBJ2-5; 8 nucleotides agree with TRBD1. The junction had 1 base not matched to a gene; V was cut back by 5 bases and J by 5 bases. CDR1 and CDR2 (germline): SQVTM, ANQGSEA. The CDR3 extends over 11 amino acids. The CDR3 here is CSVRQGETQYF. In DNA form, the CDR3 reads TGCAGCGTTCGACAGGGGGAGACCCAGTACTTC.

This clone was detected only once. The CDR3 DNA reads TGTGCCAGCAGCCAAGAGTTACTGTATGGCTACACCTTC. Its protein is CASSQELLYGYTF. The chain couples TRBV4-2 to TRBJ1-2; D is undetermined. Germline V gene sequence: CDR1 LGHNA, CDR2 YNFKEQ. The CDR3 covers 13 residues. V was cut by 0 bases and J by 5 bases, with 7 bases left in between.

V is TRBV5-1 and J is TRBJ2-7, with 9 nucleotides matching TRBD1. V was pared by 5 bases and J by 3 bases, with 3 bases of the junction left unmatched. The CDR3 length is 13 residues. Germline V gene data show CDR1 as SGHRS and CDR2 as YFSETQ. This CDR3 is CASRGGQGYEQYF. CDR3 DNA sequence: TGCGCCAGCAGGGGGGGACAGGGCTACGAGCAGTACTTC.

This chain's CDR3 is CASIHGETQYF. In nucleotides, the CDR3 is TGTGCCAGCATCCACGGAGAGACCCAGTACTTC. V is TRBV5-4 and J is TRBJ2-5; the D is unclear. Per germline, CDR1 SGHNT and CDR2 YYREEE (reference sequence). V was trimmed by 6 bases and J by 4 bases, leaving 7 bases between them. CDR3 length equals 11 residues.

DNA of the CDR3: TGTGCCAGCAGCCAAGATCCTAGCGGTAACACCGGGGAGCTGTTTTTT. This sequence encodes CASSQDPSGNTGELFF. The V call is TRBV4-2, the J call TRBJ2-2, with 7 bases fitting TRBD2. Trimming at V came to 0 bases and at J to 2 bases, leaving 3 bases not matched to a gene. This CDR3 is built from 16 residues. Germline lookup yields CDR1 LGHNA and CDR2 YNFKEQ.

This clone was counted between two and nine times. This rearrangement joins TRBV10-3 to TRBJ2-6, with 8 bases identical to TRBD1. Germline CDR1 and CDR2: ENHRY and SYGVKD. The CDR3 spans 18 residues. Losses at the gene ends were 7 bases for V and 0 bases for J; bases not matched to a gene: 11. CDR3 loop: CAITPSRTGPSGANVLTF. CDR3 DNA sequence: TGTGCCATCACCCCCAGCAGGACAGGGCCCTCTGGGGCCAACGTCCTGACTTTC.

The CDR3 region is CASSMGLTQYF. The CDR3 nucleotides read TGTGCCAGTAGTATGGGACTAACGCAGTACTTC. V gene TRBV19 combines with J gene TRBJ2-7; 7 bases agree with TRBD2. V dropped 3 bases and J dropped 9; count of bases not matched to a gene: 2. The CDR3 loop spans 11 amino acids. Germline lookup yields CDR1 LNHDA and CDR2 SQIVND (reference sequence).

The rearrangement joins TRBV4-2 to TRBJ2-7; no clear D. The CDR3 contains 15 residues. Trimming removed 0 bases at V and 1 base at J, with 10 bases between. From germline, CDR1 is LGHNA and CDR2 YNFKEQ. The CDR3 coding sequence is TGTGCCAGCAGCCAAGATCTATACAGTTCCTACGAGCAGTACTTC. Its translation is CASSQDLYSSYEQYF.

This clone was counted once. The CDR3, as DNA: TGCGCCAGCAGCCAAGATCGACAGACCATGAACACTGAAGCTTTCTTT. This gives the protein CASSQDRQTMNTEAFF. The V and J genes are TRBV4-1 and TRBJ1-1; D perhaps matches TRBD1 (5 bases). The V and J ends lost 0 bases and 0 bases respectively, with 11 bases between them. The CDR3 extends over 16 amino acids. Germline-derived CDR1 and CDR2 are MGHRA and YSYEKL.

This clone was recorded once. The chain recombines TRBV6-5 with TRBJ2-7, with 7 bases fitting TRBD1. CDR3 length equals 15 residues. CDR1 is MNHEY and CDR2 is SVGAGI in the germline V gene. V was clipped by 5 bases and J by 3 bases; unmatched bases: 10. The CDR3 spells CASSQDRVTLYEQYF. The CDR3 coding sequence is TGTGCCAGCAGTCAAGACAGGGTTACCCTCTACGAGCAGTACTTC.

This rearrangement joins TRBV5-1 to TRBJ2-3; TRBD2 matches 15 bases. CDR1 SGHRS and CDR2 YFSETQ come from the germline V gene. The CDR3 has 16 amino acids. With 4 bases clipped from V and 6 bases from J, the junction kept 6 bases outside the gene matches. The CDR3 protein is CASSPWTSGRADTQYF. The CDR3 nucleotides are TGCGCCAGCAGCCCCTGGACTAGCGGGAGGGCGGATACGCAGTATTTT.

The CDR3 is CASSRNTGNYEQYF. For the CDR3, the DNA is TGTGCCAGCTCGCGGAATACAGGGAACTACGAGCAGTACTTC. The genes are TRBV6-6 and TRBJ2-7, with D tentatively TRBD1 (6 bases). The CDR3 is made up of 14 amino acids. Trimming took off 8 bases at V and 3 bases at J, with 17 bases between the two ends. The germline CDR1 and CDR2 sequences are MNHNY and SVGAGI (reference sequence).

This chain uses TRBV10-3 with TRBJ1-2; TRBD1 aligns across 9 bases. The CDR3 extends over 14 amino acids. Germline CDR1 is ENHRY and CDR2 is SYGVKD. Unmatched junction bases numbered 5, after V lost 4 bases and J lost 5 bases. CDR3 coding DNA: TGTGCCATCAGTGGGGACAGGGTAGTTTATGGCTACACCTTC. It encodes CAISGDRVVYGYTF.

With regard to this clone: Its ends do not fully match the called genes, so a read error is possible. The chain employs TRBV6-1 and TRBJ2-7, with D maybe TRBD2 (5 bases). The CDR3 loop spans 12 amino acids. CDR1 and CDR2 (germline): MNHNS, SASEGT. CDR3 nucleotide sequence: TGTGCCAGCAGTTTCGTGGCGGGCGCTCTAAACTTC. It translates to CASSFVAGALNF.

Comments on this clone: The junction and the germline gene differ at one end; a read error may be behind it. The genes are TRBV7-7 and TRBJ2-1; 14 positions match TRBD2. Germline V gene sequence: CDR1 SSHAT, CDR2 FNYEAQ (reference sequence). The CDR3 consists of 16 residues. CDR3: CASSTGTSGGYNEQFF. As DNA, the CDR3 is TGTGCTAGCAGTACAGGGACTAGCGGGGGATACAATGAGCAGTTCTTC.

The genes are TRBV30 and TRBJ1-5, with TRBD1 as a possible D gene (6 bases). This CDR3 region has 14 residues. V dropped 1 base and J dropped 7 bases, with 14 bases sitting between them. The germline V gene has CDR1 GTSNPN and CDR2 SVGIG (reference sequence). In DNA, the CDR3 is TGTGCCTGGAGTGATACAGGGTTCCGACAGCCCCAGCATTTT. Residues: CAWSDTGFRQPQHF.

This clone was seen only once. The CDR3 is CASFPYPGTDTQYF. The CDR3 region has the DNA TGTGCCAGCTTTCCCTATCCGGGTACAGATACGCAGTATTTT. The chain carries TRBV18 and TRBJ2-3; no clear D. V dropped 7 bases and J dropped 3 bases, with 14 bases sitting between them. The germline CDR1 and CDR2 sequences are KGHSH and LQKENI. This CDR3 has 14 residues.

The rearrangement joins TRBV10-3 to TRBJ2-7; 12 bases map to TRBD2. Germline CDR1 and CDR2: ENHRY and SYGVKD. The CDR3 is 17 amino acids. The V segment lost 3 bases and the J segment 7 bases; nucleotides outside the gene matches: 13. CDR3 protein: CAISDWTSGTRMGEQYF. The DNA for the CDR3 is TGTGCCATCAGTGACTGGACTAGCGGGACCCGAATGGGGGAGCAGTACTTC.

This clone appeared once. This chain joins TRBV27 and TRBJ2-5, with a possible D match to TRBD1 (6 bases). Germline loops: CDR1 MNHEY, CDR2 SMNVEV (reference sequence). V lost 1 base and J lost 5, with 8 bases in between. The CDR3 extends over 13 amino acids. CDR3 in DNA: TGTGCCAGCAGTTTATGGCAGGGGGAGACCCAGTACTTC. Its protein is CASSLWQGETQYF.

This chain connects TRBV4-2 to TRBJ2-3; TRBD2 aligns across 7 bases. CDR3 length equals 16 residues. Germline V gene data show CDR1 as LGHNA and CDR2 as YNFKEQ. Trimming took 0 bases from V and 2 from J; bases not matched to a gene: 5. CDR3 nucleotides: TGTGCCAGCAGCCAAGAAGGCCAGCGGGACACAGATACGCAGTATTTT. Protein: CASSQEGQRDTDTQYF.

The chain recombines TRBV19 with TRBJ2-7; possibly TRBD2 for D (6 bases). CDR1 is LNHDA, CDR2 SQIVND, per germline (reference sequence). Trimming stripped 5 bases from V and 0 bases from J, with 17 bases between. This CDR3 comprises 16 residues. The CDR3 bases are TGTGCCAGTAGTTTGAGGGCGGGACCTTTCTCCTACGAGCAGTACTTC. The encoded protein is CASSLRAGPFSYEQYF.

This chain connects TRBV5-8 to TRBJ1-5, with TRBD1 as a possible D gene (6 bases). Germline values: CDR1 SGHTS, CDR2 YDEGEE. The CDR3 spans 16 residues. With 5 bases removed from V and 4 bases from J, the gap between germline ends came to 19 bases. CDR3 in DNA: TGTGCCAGCAGGATCCCTCTGACAGGACCGAATCAGCCCCAGCATTTT. This codes for CASRIPLTGPNQPQHF.

The J gene is TRBJ2-2, the V gene TRBV7-3, with 16 bases that match TRBD2. The CDR3 sequence is 18 residues long. V lost 5 bases, J lost 2 bases, and 5 bases stayed unmatched. Germline values: CDR1 SGHTA, CDR2 FQGTGA. The CDR3 here is CASSPGTSGRANTGELFF. The CDR3 coding sequence is TGTGCCAGCAGCCCCGGGACTAGCGGGAGGGCCAACACCGGGGAGCTGTTTTTT.

The chain carries TRBV2 and TRBJ1-5, with a tentative D call TRBD1 (6 bases). The CDR3 runs 14 residues. In germline, CDR1 is SNHLY, CDR2 FYNNEI. V lost 7 bases and J lost 5, with 15 bases in between. CDR3 amino acids: CASTVGGPDQPQHF. The CDR3 DNA reads as TGTGCCAGCACTGTCGGGGGGCCAGATCAGCCCCAGCATTTT.

Remarks on this clone: At one of its ends the junction is not consistent with the germline gene, which may arise from a read error. This chain uses TRBV7-9 with TRBJ2-7; a weak D match, TRBD1 (5 bases). This CDR3 comprises 19 residues. The germline CDR1 and CDR2 sequences are SEHNR and FQNEAQ (reference sequence). For the CDR3, the DNA is TGTTCCAGCAGCTCCCTAGTGGACAACGGACCGCACTTCTCCTACGAGCAGTACTTC. It encodes CSSSSLVDNGPHFSYEQYF.